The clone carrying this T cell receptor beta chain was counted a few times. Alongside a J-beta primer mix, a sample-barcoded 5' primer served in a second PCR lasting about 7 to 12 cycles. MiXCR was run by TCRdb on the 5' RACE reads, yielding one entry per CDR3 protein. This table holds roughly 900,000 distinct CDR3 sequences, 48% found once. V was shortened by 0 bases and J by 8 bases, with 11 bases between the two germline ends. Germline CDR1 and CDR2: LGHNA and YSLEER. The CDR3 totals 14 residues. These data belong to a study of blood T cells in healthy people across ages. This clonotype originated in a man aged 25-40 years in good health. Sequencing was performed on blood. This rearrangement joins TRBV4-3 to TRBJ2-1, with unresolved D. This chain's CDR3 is CASSQDSTDDEQFF. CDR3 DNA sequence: TGCGCCAGCAGCCAAGATTCGACGGACGATGAGCAGTTCTTC.